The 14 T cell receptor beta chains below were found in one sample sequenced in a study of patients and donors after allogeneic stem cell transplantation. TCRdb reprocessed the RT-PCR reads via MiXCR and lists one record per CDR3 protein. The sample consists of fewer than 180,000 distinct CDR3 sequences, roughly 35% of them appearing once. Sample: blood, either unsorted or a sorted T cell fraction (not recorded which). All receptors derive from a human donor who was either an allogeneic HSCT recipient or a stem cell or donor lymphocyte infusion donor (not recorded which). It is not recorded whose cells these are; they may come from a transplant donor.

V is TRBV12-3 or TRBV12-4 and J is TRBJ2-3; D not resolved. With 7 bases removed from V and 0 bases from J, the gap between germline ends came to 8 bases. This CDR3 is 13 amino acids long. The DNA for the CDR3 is TGTGCCAGCACTCAGGCTAGCACAGATACGCAGTATTTT. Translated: CASTQASTDTQYF.

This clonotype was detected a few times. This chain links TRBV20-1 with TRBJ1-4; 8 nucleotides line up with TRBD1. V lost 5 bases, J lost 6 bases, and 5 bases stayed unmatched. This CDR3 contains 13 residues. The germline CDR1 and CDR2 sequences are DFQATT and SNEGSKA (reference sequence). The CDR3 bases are TGCAGTGCTCACAGGGGGGGGGATGAAAAACTGTTTTTT. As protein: CSAHRGGDEKLFF.

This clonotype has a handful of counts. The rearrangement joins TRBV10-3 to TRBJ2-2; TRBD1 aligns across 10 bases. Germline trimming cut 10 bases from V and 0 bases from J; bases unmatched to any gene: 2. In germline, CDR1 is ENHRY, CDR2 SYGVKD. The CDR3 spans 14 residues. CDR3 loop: CATGQGANTGELFF. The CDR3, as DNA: TGTGCCACAGGACAGGGGGCGAACACCGGGGAGCTGTTTTTT.

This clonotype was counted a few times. CDR3 nucleotide sequence: TGTGCCAGCAGTACCTTAGTTCAGCCCCAGCATTTT. Translation: CASSTLVQPQHF. The chain has TRBV12-3 or TRBV12-4 and TRBJ1-5; D not resolved. This CDR3 has 12 amino acids. Trimming took off 5 bases at V and 6 bases at J, with 8 bases between the two ends.

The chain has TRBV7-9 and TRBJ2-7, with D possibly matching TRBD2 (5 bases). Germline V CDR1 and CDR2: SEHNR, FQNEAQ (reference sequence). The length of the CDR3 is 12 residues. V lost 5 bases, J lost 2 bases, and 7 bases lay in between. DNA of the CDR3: TGTGCCAGCAGCCCCGGGGCCTACGAGCAGTACTTC. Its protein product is CASSPGAYEQYF.

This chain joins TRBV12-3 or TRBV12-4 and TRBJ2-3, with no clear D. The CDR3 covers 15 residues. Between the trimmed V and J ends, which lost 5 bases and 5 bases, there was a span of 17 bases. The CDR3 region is CASSTRPFWGDTQYF. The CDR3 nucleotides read TGTGCCAGCAGTACCCGCCCCTTTTGGGGAGATACGCAGTATTTT.

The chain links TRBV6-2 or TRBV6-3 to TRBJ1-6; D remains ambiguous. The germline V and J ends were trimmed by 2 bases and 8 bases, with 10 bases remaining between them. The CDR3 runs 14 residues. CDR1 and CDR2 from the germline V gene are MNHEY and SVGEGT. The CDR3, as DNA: TGTGCCAGCAGTTACGATCCAAAGTATTCACCCCTCCACTTT. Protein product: CASSYDPKYSPLHF.

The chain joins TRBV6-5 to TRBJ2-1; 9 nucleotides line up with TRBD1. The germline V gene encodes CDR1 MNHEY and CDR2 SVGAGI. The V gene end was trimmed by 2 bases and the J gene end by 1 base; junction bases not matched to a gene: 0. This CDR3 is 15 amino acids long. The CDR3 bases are TGTGCCAGCAGTTACGACAGGGGGTCCTACAATGAGCAGTTCTTC. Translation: CASSYDRGSYNEQFF.

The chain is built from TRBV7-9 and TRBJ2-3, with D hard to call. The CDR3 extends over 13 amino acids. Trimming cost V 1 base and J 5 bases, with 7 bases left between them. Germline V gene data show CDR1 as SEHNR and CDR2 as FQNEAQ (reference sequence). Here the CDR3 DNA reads TGTGCCAGCAGCTTAGGGGATCTAGATACGCAGTATTTT. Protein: CASSLGDLDTQYF.

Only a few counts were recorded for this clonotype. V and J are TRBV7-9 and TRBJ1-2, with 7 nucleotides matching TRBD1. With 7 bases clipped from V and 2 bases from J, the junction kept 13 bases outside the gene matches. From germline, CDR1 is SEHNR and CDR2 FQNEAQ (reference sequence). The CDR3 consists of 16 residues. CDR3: CASKLPRGTANYGYTF. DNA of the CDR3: TGTGCCAGCAAGTTACCCCGTGGGACAGCCAACTATGGCTACACCTTC. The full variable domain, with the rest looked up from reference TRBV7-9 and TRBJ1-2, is DTGVSQNPRHKITKRGQNVTFRCDPISEHNRLYWYRQTLGQGPEFLTYFQNEAQLEKSRLLSDRFSAERPKGSFSTLEIQRTEQGDSAMYLCASKLPRGTANYGYTFGSGTRLTVV.

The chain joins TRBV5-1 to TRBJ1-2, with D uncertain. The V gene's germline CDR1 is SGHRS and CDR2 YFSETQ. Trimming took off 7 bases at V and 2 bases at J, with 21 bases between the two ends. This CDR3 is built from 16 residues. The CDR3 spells CASSPRVDPKNYGYTF. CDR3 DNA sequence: TGCGCCAGCTCTCCACGAGTTGATCCAAAGAACTATGGCTACACCTTC.

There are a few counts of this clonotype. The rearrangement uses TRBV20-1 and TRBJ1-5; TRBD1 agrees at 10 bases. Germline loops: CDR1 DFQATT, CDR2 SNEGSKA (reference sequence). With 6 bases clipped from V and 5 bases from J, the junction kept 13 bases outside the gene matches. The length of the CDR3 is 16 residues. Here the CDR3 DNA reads TGCAGTGCCCCGGCACGGGACAGGGGTGGGCATCAGCCCCAGCATTTT. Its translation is CSAPARDRGGHQPQHF.

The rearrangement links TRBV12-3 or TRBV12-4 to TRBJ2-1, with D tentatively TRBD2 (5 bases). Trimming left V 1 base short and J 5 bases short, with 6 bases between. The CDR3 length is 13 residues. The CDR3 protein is CASSLGGDNEQFF. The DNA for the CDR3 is TGTGCCAGCAGTTTAGGGGGAGACAATGAGCAGTTCTTC.

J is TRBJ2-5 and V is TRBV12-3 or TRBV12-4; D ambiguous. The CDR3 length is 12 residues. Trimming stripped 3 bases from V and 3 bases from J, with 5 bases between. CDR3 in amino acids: CASSLDEETQYF. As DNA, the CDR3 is TGTGCCAGCAGTTTGGACGAAGAGACCCAGTACTTC.